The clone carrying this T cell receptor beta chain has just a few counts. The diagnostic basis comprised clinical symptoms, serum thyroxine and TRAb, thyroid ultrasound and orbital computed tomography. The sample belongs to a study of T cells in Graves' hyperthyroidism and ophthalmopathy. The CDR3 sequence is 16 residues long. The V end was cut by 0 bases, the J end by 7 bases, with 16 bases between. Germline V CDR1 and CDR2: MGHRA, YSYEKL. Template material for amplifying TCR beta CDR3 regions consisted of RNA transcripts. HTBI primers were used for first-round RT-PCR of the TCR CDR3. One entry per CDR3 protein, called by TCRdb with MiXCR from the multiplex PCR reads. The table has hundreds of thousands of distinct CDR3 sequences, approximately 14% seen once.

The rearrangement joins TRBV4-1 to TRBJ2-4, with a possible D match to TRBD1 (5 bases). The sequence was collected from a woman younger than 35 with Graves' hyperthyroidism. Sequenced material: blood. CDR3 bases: TGCGCCAGCAGCCAAGATCTTGGGCCAGGGCTGAACATTCAGTACTTC. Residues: CASSQDLGPGLNIQYF.